This T cell receptor (beta chain) was retrieved from a study of T-cell memory formation after mild COVID-19. Study results and caveats: Cross-reactive memory appears to have joined, as suggested by some responding clones showing up in pre-infection memory.

This CDR3 comprises 14 residues. Germline loops: CDR1 MNHEY, CDR2 SVGEGT. V was clipped by 6 bases and J by 7 bases, with 15 bases between them. TCRdb reanalysed the 5' RACE reads using MiXCR and keeps one entry per CDR3 protein. The table records around 340,000 distinct CDR3 sequences, roughly 15% of them present only once. This clonotype was recorded at least ten times. The antigen remains undetermined. This receptor was obtained from a man between 18 and 35 years old who had mild COVID-19 (a few samples of this study predate the infection). Cell type and time point are not known. Material: PBMCs or a T cell subset sorted from them (not recorded which). The chain carries TRBV6-2 or TRBV6-3 and TRBJ1-4; TRBD1 is a possible D gene (6 bases). CDR3 nucleotide sequence: TGTGCCAGCAGACGTCCCACACAGGGTGAAAAACTGTTTTTT. Encoded protein: CASRRPTQGEKLFF.